This is a list of T cell receptor beta chains from one sample in a study of blood T cell repertoires in COVID-19. Only in-frame clones appear in the TCRdb table, and some are missing; sequencing was by immunoSEQ multiplex PCR. The sample has more than 110,000 clones; approximately 80% are singletons. Sequences were obtained from peripheral blood. Source of these receptors: a woman of 80 years or more in a cohort sampled during active or convalescent COVID-19. The CDR3 runs from the conserved cysteine through the conserved F or W. Each record gives: V gene, J gene, CDR3 protein.

v_call: TRBV9; j_call: TRBJ1-3; cdr3_aa: CASSPQQGRNTIYF
v_call: TRBV5-1; j_call: TRBJ1-2; cdr3_aa: CASSTILDYGYTF
v_call: TRBV4-1; j_call: TRBJ2-3; cdr3_aa: CASSQITSTDTQYF
v_call: TRBV3-1/TRBV3-2; j_call: TRBJ1-2; cdr3_aa: CASMGPHWGYTF
v_call: TRBV5-1; j_call: TRBJ2-5; cdr3_aa: CASSLNPAGNSQETQYF
v_call: TRBV2; j_call: TRBJ1-2; cdr3_aa: CASRGRLQGHGYTF
v_call: TRBV5-1; j_call: TRBJ2-1; cdr3_aa: CATRALSEQFF
v_call: TRBV6-6; j_call: TRBJ2-5; cdr3_aa: CASSRQGGETQYF
v_call: TRBV19; j_call: TRBJ1-5; cdr3_aa: CASSWEGTGGQPQHF
v_call: TRBV15; j_call: TRBJ1-2; cdr3_aa: CATRPGQSDGYTF
v_call: TRBV29-1; j_call: TRBJ1-1; cdr3_aa: CSVAGASLNTEAFF
v_call: TRBV7-2; j_call: TRBJ1-1; cdr3_aa: CASSLEPGAMNTEAFF
v_call: TRBV7-6; j_call: TRBJ2-2; cdr3_aa: CASSLGQGGNTGELFF
v_call: TRBV28; j_call: TRBJ1-1; cdr3_aa: CASRRLVEAFF
v_call: TRBV9; j_call: TRBJ1-3; cdr3_aa: CASSTYRTPGNTIYF